This record covers a single T cell receptor beta chain. No antigen is known for it. Thymus tissue was removed during corrective cardiac surgery. The people who donated were healthy Finnish babies having corrective surgery for congenital heart defects. Sequencing was performed with immunoSEQ multiplex PCR; in TCRdb, only in-frame clones are kept and a portion is missing. Of roughly 120,000 clones in the sample, about 93% were seen once. This sample was included in a study of human thymus T cells. Study-wide results and limits: Thymic as well as blood repertoires seemed to favor certain V and J genes unevenly. Unrelated people showed highly overlapping thymic repertoires, related research reported.

The junction had 11 bases not matched to a gene; V was cut back by 9 bases and J by 5 bases. This CDR3 comprises 13 residues. This receptor was obtained from a boy under two years old with a congenital heart defect but otherwise immunologically healthy. The sequencing sample was made of thymus tissue. This sequence joins TRBV5-3 and TRBJ2-7; TRBD2 aligns across 7 bases. TRBV5-3 is assigned to the ORF class and has an uncertain function. The CDR3 reads CATPQAGVNEQYF. DNA of the CDR3: TGTGCCACCCCACAGGCGGGGGTGAACGAGCAGTACTTC.